This T cell receptor beta chain was profiled in a study of CD8+CD57+ T cells in acquired aplastic anemia. Investigators profiled TCR beta VDJ and CDR3 from genomic DNA template. A single record per CDR3 protein comes from TCRdb applying MiXCR to the reads. This sample carries some 180,000 distinct CDR3 sequences, approximately 48% of them seen once, and the ten largest clones take 10% to 15%. V was shortened by 8 bases and J by 9 bases, with 14 bases between the two germline ends. The germline gives CDR1 MGHDK, CDR2 SYGVNS. The CDR3 consists of 12 residues. All sequencing subjects had displayed CD8+CD57+ cell expansion on flow cytometry.

Sequences were obtained from sorted CD4+, CD8+, or CD8+CD57+ T cells (not recorded which) from PBMCs. The genes are TRBV25-1 and TRBJ2-1; D not resolved. The TCR sequence derives from a human donor with aplastic anemia. CDR3 residues: CASRRVDGEQFF. The CDR3 DNA reads TGTGCCAGCCGTCGCGTCGACGGTGAGCAGTTCTTC.